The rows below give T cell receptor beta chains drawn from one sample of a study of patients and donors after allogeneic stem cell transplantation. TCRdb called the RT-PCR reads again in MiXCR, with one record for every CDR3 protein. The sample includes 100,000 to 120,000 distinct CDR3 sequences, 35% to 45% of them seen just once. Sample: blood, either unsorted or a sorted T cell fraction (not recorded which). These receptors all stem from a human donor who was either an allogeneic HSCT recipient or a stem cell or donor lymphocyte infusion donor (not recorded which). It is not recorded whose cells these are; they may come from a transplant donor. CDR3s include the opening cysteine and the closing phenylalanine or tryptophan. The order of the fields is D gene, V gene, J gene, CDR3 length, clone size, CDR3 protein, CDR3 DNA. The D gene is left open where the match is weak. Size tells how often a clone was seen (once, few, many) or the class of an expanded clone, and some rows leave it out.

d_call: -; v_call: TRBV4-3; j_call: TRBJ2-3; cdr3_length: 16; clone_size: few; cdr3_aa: CASSQGDLIRTDTQYF; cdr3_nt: TGCGCCAGCAGCCAAGGGGATCTGATCCGGACAGATACGCAGTATTTT
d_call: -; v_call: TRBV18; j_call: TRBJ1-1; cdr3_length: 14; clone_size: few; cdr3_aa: CASSYTEMNTEAFF; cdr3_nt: TGTGCCAGCTCATACACGGAGATGAACACTGAAGCTTTCTTT
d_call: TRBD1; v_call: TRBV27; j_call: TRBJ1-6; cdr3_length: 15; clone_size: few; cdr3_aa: CASRPDRGPNSPLHF; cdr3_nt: TGTGCCAGCAGACCAGACAGGGGGCCAAATTCACCCCTCCACTTT
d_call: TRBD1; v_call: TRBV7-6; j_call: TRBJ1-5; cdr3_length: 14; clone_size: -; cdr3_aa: CASSLGQYNQPQHF; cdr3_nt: TGTGCCAGCAGCTTGGGACAGTACAATCAGCCCCAGCATTTT
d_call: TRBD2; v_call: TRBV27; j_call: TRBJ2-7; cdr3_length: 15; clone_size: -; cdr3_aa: CASSLRAGAPYEQYF; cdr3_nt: TGTGCCAGCAGTTTAAGGGCGGGAGCCCCCTACGAGCAGTACTTC
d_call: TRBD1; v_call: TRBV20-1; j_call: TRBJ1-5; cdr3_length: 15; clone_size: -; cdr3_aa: CSAQKLGQLNQPQHF; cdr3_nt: TGCAGTGCTCAAAAATTGGGACAGCTCAATCAGCCCCAGCATTTT
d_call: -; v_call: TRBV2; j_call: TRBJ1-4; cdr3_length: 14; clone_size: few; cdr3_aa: CASRRETTNEKLFF; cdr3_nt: TGTGCCAGCAGGAGGGAAACAACTAATGAAAAACTGTTTTTT
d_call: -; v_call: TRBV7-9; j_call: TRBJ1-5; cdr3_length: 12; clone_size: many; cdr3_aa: CASSSGEQPQHF; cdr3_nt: TGTGCCAGCAGCTCAGGGGAGCAGCCCCAGCATTTT
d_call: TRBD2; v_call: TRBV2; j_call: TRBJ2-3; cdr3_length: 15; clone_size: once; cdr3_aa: CASIERLAGVDTQYF; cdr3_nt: TGTGCCAGCATCGAAAGACTAGCGGGAGTGGATACGCAGTATTTT
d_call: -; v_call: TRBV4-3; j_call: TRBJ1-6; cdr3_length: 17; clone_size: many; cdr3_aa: CASSQVNQEGWASPLHF; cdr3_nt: TGCGCCAGCAGCCAAGTCAATCAGGAGGGGTGGGCTTCACCCCTCCACTTT
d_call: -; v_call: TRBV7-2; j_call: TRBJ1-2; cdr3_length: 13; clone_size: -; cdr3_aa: CASRSDGDYGYTF; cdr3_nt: TGTGCCAGCAGATCCGACGGGGACTATGGCTACACCTTC
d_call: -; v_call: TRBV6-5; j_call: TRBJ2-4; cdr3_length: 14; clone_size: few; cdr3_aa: CASSRDSLGNIQYF; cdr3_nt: TGTGCCAGCAGCCGGGACTCCCTCGGCAACATTCAGTACTTC
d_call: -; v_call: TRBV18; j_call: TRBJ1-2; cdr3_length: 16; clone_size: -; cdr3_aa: CASSPVPSREGYGYTF; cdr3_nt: TGTGCCAGCTCACCCGTCCCGAGCAGGGAAGGGTATGGCTACACCTTC
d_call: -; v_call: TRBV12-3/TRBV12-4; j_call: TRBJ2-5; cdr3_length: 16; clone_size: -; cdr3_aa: CASSLALVGAGETQYF; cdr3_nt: TGTGCCAGCAGTTTAGCGCTCGTAGGGGCTGGGGAGACCCAGTACTTC
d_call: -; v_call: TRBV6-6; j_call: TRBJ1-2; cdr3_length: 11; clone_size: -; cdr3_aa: CASSEGYGYTF; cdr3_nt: TGTGCCAGCAGCGAAGGGTATGGCTACACCTTC
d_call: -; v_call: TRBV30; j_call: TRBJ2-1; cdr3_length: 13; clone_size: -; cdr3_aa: CAWSPFAYNEQFF; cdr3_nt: TGTGCCTGGAGTCCTTTCGCCTACAATGAGCAGTTCTTC
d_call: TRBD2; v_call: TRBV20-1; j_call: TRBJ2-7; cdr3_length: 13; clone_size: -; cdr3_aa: CSARGTSGRVLYF; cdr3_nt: TGCAGTGCTAGAGGGACTAGCGGGAGAGTCCTATACTTC
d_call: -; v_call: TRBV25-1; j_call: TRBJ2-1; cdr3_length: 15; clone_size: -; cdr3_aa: CASSPLGEWNNEQFF; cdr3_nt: TGTGCCAGCAGTCCCCTGGGGGAATGGAACAATGAGCAGTTCTTC
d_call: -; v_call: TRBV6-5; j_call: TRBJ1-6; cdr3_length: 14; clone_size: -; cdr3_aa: CASGRTRHNSPLHF; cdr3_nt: TGTGCCAGCGGACGCACGAGGCATAATTCACCCCTCCACTTT
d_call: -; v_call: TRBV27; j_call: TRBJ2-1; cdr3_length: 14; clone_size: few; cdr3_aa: CASSPLNRRYEQFF; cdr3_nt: TGTGCCAGCAGTCCCCTTAACAGGAGATATGAGCAGTTCTTC
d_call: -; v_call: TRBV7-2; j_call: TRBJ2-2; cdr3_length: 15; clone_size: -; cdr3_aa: CASSLLGTYTGELFF; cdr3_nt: TGTGCCAGCAGCCTCCTCGGGACTTACACCGGGGAGCTGTTTTTT
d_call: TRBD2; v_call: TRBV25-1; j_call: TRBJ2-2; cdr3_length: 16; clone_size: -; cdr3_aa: CASSEYRGSYTGELFF; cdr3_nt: TGTGCCAGCAGTGAATATCGCGGGAGTTACACCGGGGAGCTGTTTTTT
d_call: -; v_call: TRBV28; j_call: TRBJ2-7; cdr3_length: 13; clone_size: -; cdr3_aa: CASSFRPTYEQYF; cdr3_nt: TGTGCCAGCAGTTTCAGACCCACCTACGAGCAGTACTTC
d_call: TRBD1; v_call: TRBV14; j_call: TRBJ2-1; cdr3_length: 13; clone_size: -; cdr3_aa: CASRDRGRNEQFF; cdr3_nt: TGTGCCAGCAGGGACAGGGGGCGGAATGAGCAGTTCTTC
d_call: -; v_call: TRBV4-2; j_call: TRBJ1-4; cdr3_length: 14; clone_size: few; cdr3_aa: CASSHGGASEKLFF; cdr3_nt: TGTGCCAGCAGCCACGGGGGCGCAAGTGAAAAACTGTTTTTT
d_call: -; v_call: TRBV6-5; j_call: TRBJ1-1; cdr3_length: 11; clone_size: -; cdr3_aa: CASSTPGGAFF; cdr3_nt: TGTGCCAGCAGTACTCCTGGTGGAGCTTTCTTT
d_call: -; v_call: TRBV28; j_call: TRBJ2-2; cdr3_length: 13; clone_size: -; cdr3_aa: CASTLLNTGELFF; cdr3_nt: TGTGCCAGCACCCTCCTGAACACCGGGGAGCTGTTTTTT
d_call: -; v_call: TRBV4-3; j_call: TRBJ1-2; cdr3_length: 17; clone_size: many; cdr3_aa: CASSQVPGPGPNYGYTF; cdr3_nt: TGCGCCAGCAGCCAAGTACCAGGCCCCGGCCCCAACTATGGCTACACCTTC
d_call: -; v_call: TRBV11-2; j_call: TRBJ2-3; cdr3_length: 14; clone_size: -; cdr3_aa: CASSSGGNRDTQYF; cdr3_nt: TGTGCCAGCAGCTCAGGGGGGAATAGAGATACGCAGTATTTT
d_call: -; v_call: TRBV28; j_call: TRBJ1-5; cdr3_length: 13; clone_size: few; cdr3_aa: CASSGHVNQPQHF; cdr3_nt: TGTGCCAGCAGTGGACACGTCAATCAGCCCCAGCATTTT
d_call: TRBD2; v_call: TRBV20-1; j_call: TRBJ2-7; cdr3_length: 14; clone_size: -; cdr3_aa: CSASKREGRYEQYF; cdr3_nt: TGCAGTGCTAGCAAGCGGGAGGGCCGGTACGAGCAGTACTTC
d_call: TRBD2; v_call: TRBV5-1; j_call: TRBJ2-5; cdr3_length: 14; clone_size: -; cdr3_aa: CASSSSGRVETQYF; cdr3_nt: TGCGCCAGCAGCTCTAGCGGGAGGGTGGAGACCCAGTACTTC
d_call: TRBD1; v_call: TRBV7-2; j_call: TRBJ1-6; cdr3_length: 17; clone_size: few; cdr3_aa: CASSLAPTGVVGSPLHF; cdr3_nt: TGTGCCAGCAGCTTAGCCCCGACAGGGGTGGTTGGGTCACCCCTCCACTTT
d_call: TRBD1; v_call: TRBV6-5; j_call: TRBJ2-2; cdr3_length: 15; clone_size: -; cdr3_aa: CASGTGGFNTGELFF; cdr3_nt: TGTGCCAGCGGGACAGGGGGTTTTAACACCGGGGAGCTGTTTTTT